These 22 T cell receptor beta chains came from one sample sequenced in a study of chronic HIV infection and antiretroviral therapy. TCRdb called the 5' RACE reads again in MiXCR, with one record for every CDR3 protein. The sample lists 30,000 to 45,000 distinct CDR3 sequences; 8% to 10% were seen once. Material for sequencing was peripheral blood. Receptor source: an adult who had HIV and had not received antiretroviral therapy, or was an uninfected healthy control (not recorded which).

Ten or more counts support this clonotype. The chain has TRBV5-4 and TRBJ1-5, with a weak D call TRBD1 (5 bases). The V and J ends lost 1 base and 5 bases respectively, with 10 bases between them. CDR1 is SGHNT, CDR2 YYREEE, per germline (reference sequence). The CDR3 is made up of 14 amino acids. The CDR3 bases are TGTGCCAGCAGCTTGTGGGGGTCTGATCAGCCCCAGCATTTT. Its protein is CASSLWGSDQPQHF.

The table lists this clonotype with a few counts. This rearrangement joins TRBV28 to TRBJ2-2; 9 nucleotides line up with TRBD1. From germline, CDR1 is MDHEN and CDR2 SYDVKM. The CDR3 is 16 amino acids. V dropped 6 bases and J dropped 3; count of bases not matched to a gene: 8. The CDR3 region is CASSHGDRAYTGELFF. The CDR3 coding sequence is TGTGCCAGCAGCCACGGGGACAGGGCTTACACCGGGGAGCTGTTTTTT.

This clonotype has a handful of counts. The chain is built from TRBV29-1 and TRBJ2-3, with 7 bases fitting TRBD2. Germline V gene data show CDR1 as SQVTM and CDR2 as ANQGSEA. The J segment lost 4 bases and the V segment lost 4 bases, leaving 2 bases of the junction unmatched. This CDR3 is 12 amino acids long. The CDR3 nucleotides are TGCAGCGTTGGACTAGCCTCAGATACGCAGTATTTT. Its protein is CSVGLASDTQYF.

This clonotype was recorded at least ten times. The chain has TRBV27 and TRBJ2-3; D unresolved. V was trimmed by 9 bases and J by 11 bases, leaving 18 bases between them. The CDR3 extends over 12 amino acids. In germline, CDR1 is MNHEY, CDR2 SMNVEV (reference sequence). CDR3 sequence reads: CASADVGFRQYF. CDR3 DNA sequence: TGTGCCAGTGCGGACGTGGGCTTTAGGCAGTATTTT.

This clonotype was detected a few times. The chain uses TRBV6-2 or TRBV6-3 and TRBJ1-3, with no clear D. With 4 bases removed from V and 4 bases from J, the gap between germline ends came to 11 bases. The CDR3 sequence is 14 residues long. The V gene's germline CDR1 is MNHEY and CDR2 SVGEGT. CDR3 protein: CASSSVLNGNTIYF. Written as DNA, the CDR3 is TGTGCCAGCAGTTCCGTCCTCAACGGAAACACCATATATTTT.

This clonotype was observed at least ten times. The chain is built from TRBV28 and TRBJ1-1, with D possibly TRBD1 on 5 matching bases. Per germline, CDR1 MDHEN and CDR2 SYDVKM. This CDR3 is built from 14 residues. V was shortened by 6 bases and J by 0 bases, with 11 bases between the two germline ends. The CDR3 is CASRGTAMNTEAFF. In nucleotides, the CDR3 is TGTGCCAGCAGGGGGACGGCCATGAACACTGAAGCTTTCTTT.

This clonotype was observed many times. This chain connects TRBV6-2 or TRBV6-3 to TRBJ1-1, with a tentative D call TRBD1 (5 bases). This CDR3 comprises 14 residues. Trimming removed 6 bases from V and 0 bases from J, with 11 bases in between. Germline loops: CDR1 MNHEY, CDR2 SVGEGT. CDR3 region: CASSLQVVNTEAFF. In DNA form, the CDR3 reads TGTGCCAGCAGCTTACAGGTGGTGAACACTGAAGCTTTCTTT.

This clonotype was seen repeatedly, ten times or more. The chain joins TRBV29-1 to TRBJ1-1; D call uncertain. Germline lookup yields CDR1 SQVTM and CDR2 ANQGSEA. V was pared by 7 bases and J by 1 base, with 7 bases between. This CDR3 region has 11 residues. The CDR3 here is CSATQNTEAFF. As DNA, the CDR3 is TGCAGCGCCACCCAGAACACTGAAGCTTTCTTT.

The sample holds a few counts of this clonotype. The chain employs TRBV18 and TRBJ2-1; 11 nucleotides match TRBD2. The CDR3 runs 18 residues. Germline CDR1 KGHSH, CDR2 LQKENI. The trim removed 3 bases at V and 3 bases at J, leaving 10 bases unmatched. The CDR3 DNA follows: TGTGCCAGCTCACCTTATAGCGGGAGGGCCCCGGGCTACAATGAGCAGTTCTTC. Translated, it gives CASSPYSGRAPGYNEQFF.

By frequency in the sample, this clonotype is medium-sized. The CDR3 DNA sequence: TGTGCCAGCAGCAGACTCGAGAGGCCCGGGGAGCTGTTTTTT. This translates into CASSRLERPGELFF. The genes are TRBV28 and TRBJ2-2; the D is unclear. Deletions cut 6 bases from V and 6 bases from J, with 14 bases between. CDR3 length: 14 amino acids. Germline-derived CDR1 and CDR2 are MDHEN and SYDVKM.

In this sample, this clonotype turned up many times. The chain links TRBV7-8 to TRBJ2-5, with 11 bases aligning to TRBD2. With V trimmed by 10 bases and J by 4 bases, 8 bases remained unmatched. This CDR3 spans 14 amino acids. The germline gives CDR1 SGHVS, CDR2 FQNEAQ. The DNA for the CDR3 is TGTGCCACCCAGATACTAGCGGGAGTAGAGACCCAGTACTTC. This gives the protein CATQILAGVETQYF.

The chain is built from TRBV2 and TRBJ1-6; 11 bases fit TRBD1. This CDR3 region has 15 residues. Germline CDR1 and CDR2: SNHLY and FYNNEI. V lost 4 bases to trimming and J lost 7 bases; unmatched junction nucleotides: 3. The CDR3 DNA sequence: TGTGCCAGCAGTGGAGGGACAGGGGGAAATTCACCCCTCCACTTT. Protein sequence: CASSGGTGGNSPLHF.

The rearrangement links TRBV7-2 to TRBJ1-5; D is perhaps TRBD1 (5 bases). From germline, CDR1 is SGHTA and CDR2 FQGNSA. The CDR3 length is 13 residues. The ends were cut back, 0 bases at V and 6 bases at J, with 6 bases in the middle. In nucleotides, the CDR3 is TGTGCCAGCAGCTTAGCGCAGGGTCAGCCCCAGCATTTT. It codes for CASSLAQGQPQHF.

About this clonotype: The junction and the germline gene differ at one end; a read error may be behind it. The chain uses TRBV9 and TRBJ2-6; D possibly corresponds to TRBD2 (5 bases). The CDR3 sequence is 15 residues long. Germline assignment: CDR1 SGDLS and CDR2 YYNGEE. CDR3 sequence (DNA): TGTGCCAGCAGCGTCGGGGAATCTGGGTCCAACGTCCTGACTTTC. As protein: CASSVGESGSNVLTF.

The chain couples TRBV28 to TRBJ1-2, with D unclear. This CDR3 region has 13 residues. From germline, CDR1 is MDHEN and CDR2 SYDVKM. The germline V and J ends were trimmed by 3 bases and 4 bases, with 9 bases remaining between them. This CDR3 reads CASSLTVSYGYTF. The CDR3 DNA is TGTGCCAGCAGTTTGACGGTCTCCTATGGCTACACCTTC.

This clonotype was seen more than once but under ten times. The rearrangement uses TRBV28 and TRBJ1-1; 7 positions agree with TRBD1. Germline values: CDR1 MDHEN, CDR2 SYDVKM. V dropped 2 bases and J dropped 1; count of bases not matched to a gene: 4. The CDR3 length is 15 residues. The CDR3 bases are TGTGCCAGCAGTTTACTAGGGACAGCGAACACTGAAGCTTTCTTT. Its protein is CASSLLGTANTEAFF.

In this sample, this clonotype turned up a few times. The chain couples TRBV28 to TRBJ1-2, with no clear D. The CDR3 has 13 residues. Germline CDR1 is MDHEN and CDR2 is SYDVKM. Trimming cost V 2 bases and J 2 bases, with 6 bases left between them. The DNA of the CDR3 is TGTGCCAGCAGTTTAGACCACAACTATGGCTACACCTTC. This gives the protein CASSLDHNYGYTF.

The chain recombines TRBV29-1 with TRBJ2-2; the D is unclear. Between the trimmed V and J ends, which lost 4 bases and 2 bases, there was a span of 8 bases. Germline V gene sequence: CDR1 SQVTM, CDR2 ANQGSEA. The CDR3 totals 13 residues. The chain's CDR3 is CSVGQSNTGELFF. The CDR3 coding sequence is TGCAGCGTTGGTCAGTCAAACACCGGGGAGCTGTTTTTT.

This clonotype was seen a handful of times. This sequence joins TRBV7-9 and TRBJ1-2; TRBD1 matches at 9 bases. V gave up 2 bases and J gave up 3 bases; unmatched junction bases: 4. The CDR3 sequence is 15 residues long. CDR1 is SEHNR, CDR2 FQNEAQ, per germline (reference sequence). The DNA of the CDR3 is TGTGCCAGCAGCTTAAGAGGGACAGGGCACTATGGCTACACCTTC. Translation: CASSLRGTGHYGYTF. Full variable domain (rest looked up from reference TRBV7-9 and TRBJ1-2): DTGVSQNPRHKITKRGQNVTFRCDPISEHNRLYWYRQTLGQGPEFLTYFQNEAQLEKSRLLSDRFSAERPKGSFSTLEIQRTEQGDSAMYLCASSLRGTGHYGYTFGSGTRLTVV.

There are many counts of this clonotype. This chain uses TRBV28 with TRBJ2-7, with 9 bases aligning to TRBD1. The CDR3 consists of 15 residues. Trimming at V came to 5 bases and at J to 7 bases, leaving 12 bases not matched to a gene. In germline, CDR1 is MDHEN, CDR2 SYDVKM. CDR3 nucleotide sequence: TGTGCCAGCAGTACTCGGACAGGGGCTTCCCGGGAGCAGTACTTC. This encodes CASSTRTGASREQYF.

The rearrangement uses TRBV4-1 and TRBJ1-5, with D uncertain. V lost 2 bases, J lost 7 bases, and 9 bases lay in between. This CDR3 comprises 13 residues. In germline, CDR1 is MGHRA, CDR2 YSYEKL. CDR3 DNA: TGCGCCAGCAGCCAATCTGAAGCGCAGCCCCAGCATTTT. Translating gives CASSQSEAQPQHF.

The gene calls are TRBV6-1 and TRBJ1-1; D is uncertain. CDR3 length: 15 residues. Looked up from germline, CDR1 is MNHNS and CDR2 is SASEGT. The ends were cut back, 4 bases at V and 1 base at J, with 13 bases in the middle. The CDR3 DNA sequence: TGTGCCAGCAGTGTCAACTTGGAGTCGAACACTGAAGCTTTCTTT. This codes for CASSVNLESNTEAFF.